The TCR beta chain under discussion was sequenced for a study of T cell responses to AZD1222 COVID-19 vaccine. Study-wide results and caveats: Clonal diversity may have been underestimated in mostly white British donors.

CDR1 is SEHNR, CDR2 FQNEAQ, per germline (reference sequence). The CDR3 length is 17 residues. V lost 1 base and J lost 10, with 25 bases in between. It was second doses at about 4 or about 12 weeks that were pooled. Of note for this clone: The antigen is undetermined.

Profiling relied on immunoSEQ multiplex PCR, and the TCRdb table lists in-frame clones only, not all of them. The table records 120,000 to 150,000 clones, around 90% of them present only once. This sequence was found in an adult who received the AZD1222 COVID-19 vaccine. The specimen was peripheral blood, collected 28 days after the second AZD1222 dose. The chain combines TRBV7-9 with TRBJ1-1; D remains unclear. The CDR3 bases are TGTGCCAGCAGCTTAGGTGGGGTTAGGGCTCGGGTGGTTTTAGCTTTCTTT. Residues: CASSLGGVRARVVLAFF.